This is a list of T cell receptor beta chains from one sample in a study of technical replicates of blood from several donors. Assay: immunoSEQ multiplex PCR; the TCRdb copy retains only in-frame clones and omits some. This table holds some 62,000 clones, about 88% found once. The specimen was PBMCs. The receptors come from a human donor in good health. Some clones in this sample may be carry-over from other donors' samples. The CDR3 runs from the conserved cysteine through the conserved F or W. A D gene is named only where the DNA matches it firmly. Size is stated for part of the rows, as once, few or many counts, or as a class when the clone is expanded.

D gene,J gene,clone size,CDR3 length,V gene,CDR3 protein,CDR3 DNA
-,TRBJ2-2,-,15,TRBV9,CASSVARYPTGELFF,TGTGCCAGCAGCGTAGCTCGGTATCCCACCGGGGAGCTGTTTTTT
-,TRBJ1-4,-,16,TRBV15,CATSRDRGGTNEKLFF,TGTGCCACCAGCAGAGATCGCGGGGGAACTAATGAAAAACTGTTTTTT
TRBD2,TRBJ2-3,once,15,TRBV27,CASSLWLAGPDTQYF,TGTGCCAGCAGTTTATGGCTAGCGGGGCCAGATACGCAGTATTTT
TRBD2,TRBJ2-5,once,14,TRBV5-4,CASSLSGGGETQYF,TGTGCCAGCAGCCTTAGCGGGGGCGGGGAGACCCAGTACTTC
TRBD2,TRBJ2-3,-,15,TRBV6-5,CASRLSGGATDTQYF,TGTGCCAGCAGACTTAGCGGGGGTGCCACAGATACGCAGTATTTT
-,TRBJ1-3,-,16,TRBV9,CASSAPEGSSGNTIYF,TGTGCCAGCAGCGCCCCGGAGGGTAGCTCTGGAAACACCATATATTTT
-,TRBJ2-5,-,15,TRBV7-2,CASNSYGGGKETQYF,TGTGCCAGCAACTCGTATGGTGGGGGCAAAGAGACCCAGTACTTC
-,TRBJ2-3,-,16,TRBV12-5,CASGPPRGGGTDTQYF,TGTGCTAGTGGCCCCCCGAGGGGGGGTGGCACAGATACGCAGTATTTT
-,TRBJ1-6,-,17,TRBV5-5,CASSLEWAGASNSPLHF,TGTGCCAGCAGCCTGGAGTGGGCGGGTGCCTCTAATTCACCCCTCCACTTT
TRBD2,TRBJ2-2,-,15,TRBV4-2,CASSASGGPDGELFF,TGTGCCAGCAGCGCTAGCGGGGGGCCCGACGGGGAGCTGTTTTTT
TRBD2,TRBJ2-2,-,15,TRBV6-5,CASSYPGRDTGELFF,TGTGCCAGCAGTTACCCCGGGAGGGACACCGGGGAGCTGTTTTTT
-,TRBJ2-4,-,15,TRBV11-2,CASTQVGLAKNIQYF,TGTGCCAGCACCCAAGTTGGCTTAGCCAAAAACATTCAGTACTTC
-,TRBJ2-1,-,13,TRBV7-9,CASEDSSYNEQFF,TGTGCCAGCGAGGACTCGTCGTACAATGAGCAGTTCTTC
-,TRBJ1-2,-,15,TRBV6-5,CASSSGQIANYGYTF,TGTGCCAGCAGTTCTGGACAGATAGCTAACTATGGCTACACCTTC
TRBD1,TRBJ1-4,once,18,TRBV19,CASSSPGQGIGSNEKLFF,TGTGCCAGTAGTTCGCCGGGACAGGGAATCGGGTCTAATGAAAAACTGTTTTTT
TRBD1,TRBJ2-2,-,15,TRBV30,CAWTDDRDNTGELFF,TGTGCCTGGACCGACGACAGGGATAACACCGGGGAGCTGTTTTTT
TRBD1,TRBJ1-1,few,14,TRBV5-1,CASASAGGYTEAFF,TGCGCCAGCGCATCGGCAGGGGGTTACACTGAAGCTTTCTTT
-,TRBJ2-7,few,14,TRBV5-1,CASSFGAGVYEQYF,TGCGCCAGCAGCTTCGGCGCAGGGGTCTACGAGCAGTACTTC
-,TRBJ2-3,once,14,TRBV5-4,CASSPRRAGDTQYF,TGTGCCAGCAGCCCGCGGCGGGCGGGGGATACGCAGTATTTT
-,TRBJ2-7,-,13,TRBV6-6,CASRGPSPYEQYF,TGTGCCAGCAGGGGGCCCTCCCCCTACGAGCAGTACTTC
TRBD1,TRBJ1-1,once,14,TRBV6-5,CASSPGGEVAEAFF,TGTGCCAGCAGCCCAGGGGGCGAGGTAGCTGAAGCTTTCTTT
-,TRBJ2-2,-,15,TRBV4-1,CASSHMSGNTGELFF,TGCGCCAGCAGCCACATGTCGGGAAACACCGGGGAGCTGTTTTTT
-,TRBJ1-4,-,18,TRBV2,CASSDGKGVLRLYEKLFF,TGTGCCAGCAGTGACGGGAAGGGTGTCCTTCGGCTTTATGAAAAACTGTTTTTT
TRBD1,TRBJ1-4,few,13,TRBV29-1,CSGTGSEDEKLFF,TGCAGCGGGACAGGGTCGGAAGATGAAAAACTGTTTTTT
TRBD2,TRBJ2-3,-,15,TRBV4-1,CASTAFGRAGDTQYF,TGCGCCAGCACCGCATTCGGGAGGGCCGGAGATACGCAGTATTTT
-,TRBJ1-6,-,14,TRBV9,CASSPAGGGSPLHF,TGTGCCAGCAGCCCCGCGGGGGGCGGGTCACCCCTCCACTTT
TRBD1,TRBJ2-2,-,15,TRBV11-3,CASSLRDRGTGELFF,TGTGCCAGCAGCTTACGGGACAGGGGCACCGGGGAGCTGTTTTTT
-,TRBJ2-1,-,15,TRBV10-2,CASSDLVRGHNEQFF,TGCGCCAGCAGTGACTTGGTCAGGGGACACAATGAGCAGTTCTTC
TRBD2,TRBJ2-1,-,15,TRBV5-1,CASSLELAGAIEQFF,TGCGCCAGCAGCTTGGAACTAGCGGGGGCTATTGAGCAGTTCTTC
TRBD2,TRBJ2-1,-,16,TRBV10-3,CAISESASGIGNEQFF,TGTGCCATCAGCGAATCGGCTAGCGGGATCGGGAATGAGCAGTTCTTC
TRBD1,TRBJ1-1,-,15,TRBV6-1,CASRFGQGVNAEAFF,TGTGCCAGCCGATTTGGACAGGGGGTTAACGCTGAAGCTTTCTTT
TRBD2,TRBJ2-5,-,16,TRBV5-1,CASSPRAGTSGPAQYF,TGCGCCAGCAGCCCCCGGGCCGGGACTAGCGGACCCGCCCAGTACTTC
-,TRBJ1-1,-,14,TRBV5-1,CASSFGTGGTEAFF,TGCGCCAGCAGCTTTGGGACGGGGGGGACTGAAGCTTTCTTT
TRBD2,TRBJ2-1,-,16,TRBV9,CASSGWGTSGNYEQFF,TGTGCCAGCAGCGGGTGGGGGACTAGCGGGAATTATGAGCAGTTCTTC
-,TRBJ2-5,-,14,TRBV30,CAWSVEGGRETQYF,TGTGCCTGGAGTGTAGAGGGGGGGAGAGAGACCCAGTACTTC
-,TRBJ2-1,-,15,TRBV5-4,CASSPDYVSYNEQFF,TGTGCCAGCAGCCCGGACTACGTATCCTACAATGAGCAGTTCTTC
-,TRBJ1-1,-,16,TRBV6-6,CASSYFGTPPGTEAFF,TGTGCCAGCAGTTACTTCGGGACACCCCCGGGTACTGAAGCTTTCTTT
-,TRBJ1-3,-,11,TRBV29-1,CSVESEDTIYF,TGCAGCGTAGAATCGGAGGACACCATATATTTT
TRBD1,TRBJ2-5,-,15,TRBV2,CAVTPRGQGEETQYF,TGTGCCGTAACCCCCAGGGGACAGGGTGAAGAGACCCAGTACTTC
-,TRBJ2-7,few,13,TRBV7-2,CASSPGLPYEQYF,TGTGCCAGCAGCCCGGGACTCCCCTACGAGCAGTACTTC